The sequence of this TCR beta chain was determined in a study of blood T cell repertoires in COVID-19. Study in general: Sample material is recorded as cDNA or gDNA derived from T cells, B-cell-depleted T cells, or PBMCs.

The table came from immunoSEQ multiplex PCR; TCRdb's copy has only in-frame clones and leaves some out. The sample lists 250,000 or so clones; approximately 90% were seen once. The sample holds a few counts of this clone. CDR3 length equals 18 residues. Germline trimming cut 1 base from V and 0 bases from J; bases unmatched to any gene: 4. CDR1 SGHVS and CDR2 FNYEAQ come from the germline V gene. The sequence was collected from a woman in her thirties with active or convalescent COVID-19. The sequenced sample consisted of peripheral blood. The chain is built from TRBV7-6 and TRBJ2-2; TRBD2 agrees at 11 bases. The CDR3 bases are TGTGCCAGCAGCTTAGTTCTAGCGGGGGGTACGAACACCGGGGAGCTGTTTTTT. It specifies CASSLVLAGGTNTGELFF.